This is a list of T cell receptor beta chains from one sample in a study of CD8+CD57+ T cells in acquired aplastic anemia. TCRdb ran MiXCR on the reads and lists one entry per CDR3 protein. The table lists 150,000 to 170,000 distinct CDR3 sequences, roughly 54% of them singletons, with about 12% in the top ten. The sample consisted of sorted CD4+, CD8+, or CD8+CD57+ T cells (not recorded which) from PBMCs. The receptors were sampled from a human donor with aplastic anemia. CDR3s include the opening cysteine and the closing phenylalanine or tryptophan. The D gene is left open where the match is weak. Clone size, where shown, is once, few, many, or a class for clones that have expanded.

V gene: TRBV10-3; J gene: TRBJ1-2; D gene: NA; clone size: NA; CDR3 protein: CASSRDGYTF; CDR3 DNA: TGTGCCAGCAGCCGAGATGGCTACACCTTC
V gene: TRBV6-1; J gene: TRBJ1-2; D gene: NA; clone size: once; CDR3 protein: CASSPQGYPTNYGYTF; CDR3 DNA: TGTGCCAGCAGTCCACAGGGTTACCCGACTAACTATGGCTACACCTTC
V gene: TRBV2; J gene: TRBJ2-3; D gene: TRBD2; clone size: NA; CDR3 protein: CASSAYSGGADTQYF; CDR3 DNA: TGTGCCAGCAGTGCATATAGCGGGGGGGCTGATACGCAGTATTTT
V gene: TRBV7-9; J gene: TRBJ1-4; D gene: NA; clone size: many; CDR3 protein: CASRKEGVGEKLFF; CDR3 DNA: TGTGCCAGCAGAAAGGAGGGGGTGGGAGAAAAACTGTTTTTT
V gene: TRBV7-6; J gene: TRBJ2-3; D gene: TRBD1; clone size: NA; CDR3 protein: CASSLQAATGALWDTQYF; CDR3 DNA: TGTGCCAGCAGCTTACAGGCCGCGACAGGGGCTCTCTGGGATACGCAGTATTTT
V gene: TRBV7-3; J gene: TRBJ2-3; D gene: NA; clone size: NA; CDR3 protein: CASSGGPTDTQYF; CDR3 DNA: TGTGCCAGCAGTGGGGGGCCCACAGATACGCAGTATTTT
V gene: TRBV20-1; J gene: TRBJ2-3; D gene: NA; clone size: once; CDR3 protein: CSASHPASSTDTQYF; CDR3 DNA: TGCAGTGCTAGTCACCCGGCCTCTAGCACAGATACGCAGTATTTT
V gene: TRBV10-2; J gene: TRBJ2-7; D gene: NA; clone size: NA; CDR3 protein: CVSNDGGSAYEQYF; CDR3 DNA: TGCGTCAGCAATGATGGGGGATCGGCCTACGAGCAGTACTTC
V gene: TRBV5-1; J gene: TRBJ1-3; D gene: NA; clone size: NA; CDR3 protein: CASSLAFGRGEGYSGNTIYF; CDR3 DNA: TGCGCCAGCAGCTTGGCGTTCGGCAGGGGAGAAGGGTACTCTGGAAACACCATATATTTT
V gene: TRBV6-5; J gene: TRBJ2-5; D gene: TRBD2; clone size: few; CDR3 protein: CASSYTGLAGGLETQYF; CDR3 DNA: TGTGCCAGCAGTTATACGGGACTAGCGGGGGGATTGGAGACCCAGTACTTC
V gene: TRBV20-1; J gene: TRBJ1-2; D gene: NA; clone size: many; CDR3 protein: CSAANEGYTF; CDR3 DNA: TGCAGTGCTGCGAACGAGGGCTACACCTTC
V gene: TRBV10-3; J gene: TRBJ1-2; D gene: NA; clone size: NA; CDR3 protein: CAISESARNYGCTF; CDR3 DNA: TGTGCCATCAGTGAATCGGCAAGAAACTATGGCTGCACCTTC
V gene: TRBV5-6; J gene: TRBJ2-1; D gene: NA; clone size: NA; CDR3 protein: CASTFGEGARYNEQFF; CDR3 DNA: TGTGCCAGCACCTTCGGGGAGGGGGCAAGGTACAATGAGCAGTTCTTC
V gene: TRBV10-3; J gene: TRBJ2-6; D gene: NA; clone size: NA; CDR3 protein: CASGSSSGANVLTF; CDR3 DNA: TGTGCCAGCGGGTCTAGCTCTGGGGCCAACGTCCTGACTTTC
V gene: TRBV20-1; J gene: TRBJ2-2; D gene: TRBD1; clone size: once; CDR3 protein: CSARQGDTGELFF; CDR3 DNA: TGCAGTGCTAGACAGGGGGACACCGGGGAGCTGTTTTTT
V gene: TRBV10-3; J gene: TRBJ1-5; D gene: NA; clone size: NA; CDR3 protein: CAISEPGEHNQPQHF; CDR3 DNA: TGTGCCATCAGTGAGCCGGGGGAACACAATCAGCCCCAGCATTTT
V gene: TRBV5-6; J gene: TRBJ1-6; D gene: NA; clone size: NA; CDR3 protein: CASSLPGADSPLHF; CDR3 DNA: TGTGCCAGCAGCTTGCCGGGTGCGGATTCACCCCTCCACTTT
V gene: TRBV12-5; J gene: TRBJ2-5; D gene: TRBD1; clone size: NA; CDR3 protein: CACRDRGPGKTQYF; CDR3 DNA: TGTGCCTGCCGGGACAGGGGGCCTGGAAAGACCCAGTACTTC
V gene: TRBV4-1; J gene: TRBJ1-1; D gene: NA; clone size: once; CDR3 protein: CASSQEVGTGWKASF; CDR3 DNA: TGCGCCAGCAGCCAGGAGGTCGGAACAGGGTGGAAAGCTTCCTTT
V gene: TRBV19; J gene: TRBJ2-5; D gene: TRBD1; clone size: NA; CDR3 protein: CASSENAGARGKETRYF; CDR3 DNA: TGTGCCAGCAGTGAAAACGCGGGTGCCAGGGGGAAAGAGACCCGGTACTTC
V gene: TRBV29-1; J gene: TRBJ1-4; D gene: NA; clone size: many; CDR3 protein: CSAPSEGKVLF; CDR3 DNA: TGCAGCGCCCCGAGCGAAGGAAAGGTACTTTTT
V gene: TRBV4-1; J gene: TRBJ2-7; D gene: NA; clone size: once; CDR3 protein: CASSQENMISYEQYF; CDR3 DNA: TGCGCCAGCAGCCAGGAAAATATGATCTCCTACGAGCAGTACTTC
V gene: TRBV7-2; J gene: TRBJ2-7; D gene: NA; clone size: NA; CDR3 protein: CASSWGGNYEQYF; CDR3 DNA: TGTGCCAGCAGCTGGGGCGGGAACTACGAGCAGTACTTC
V gene: TRBV10-3; J gene: TRBJ1-2; D gene: NA; clone size: NA; CDR3 protein: CAIGAGNEEGYTF; CDR3 DNA: TGTGCCATCGGAGCAGGGAATGAAGAAGGCTACACCTTC
V gene: TRBV7-2; J gene: TRBJ1-5; D gene: NA; clone size: many; CDR3 protein: CASSLALSRSATQHF; CDR3 DNA: TGTGCCAGCAGCTTAGCGCTTTCCAGGTCGGCGACCCAGCATTTT
V gene: TRBV29-1; J gene: TRBJ2-5; D gene: NA; clone size: NA; CDR3 protein: CSVVGTRYETQYF; CDR3 DNA: TGCAGCGTGGTGGGAACTAGATACGAGACCCAGTACTTC
V gene: TRBV19; J gene: TRBJ2-7; D gene: TRBD2; clone size: medium-sized; CDR3 protein: CASSLAGRTYEQYF; CDR3 DNA: TGTGCCAGTAGCCTAGCGGGGAGAACCTACGAGCAGTACTTC